The 32 T cell receptor beta chains below were found in one sample sequenced in a study of blood T cell repertoires in COVID-19. The protocol was immunoSEQ multiplex PCR, while the TCRdb copy is restricted to in-frame clones and leaves out a portion. The top ten hold just over 7% of the sample, which has about 320,000 clones, over 75% seen once. The sequenced sample was peripheral blood. These receptors originate from a human donor in a cohort sampled during active COVID-19.

This chain joins TRBV11-2 and TRBJ2-4; TRBD1 matches 9 bases. Per the germline V gene, CDR1 is SGHAT and CDR2 is FQNNGV. J was trimmed by 6 bases and V by 3 bases; bases with no gene match: 3. The CDR3 consists of 14 residues. The CDR3 DNA reads as TGTGCCAGCAGCTTTAAGGGACAGGGAAACATTCAGTACTTC. Its translation is CASSFKGQGNIQYF.

In this sample, this clone turned up once. The gene calls are TRBV4-1 and TRBJ2-3, with 10 bases fitting TRBD2. Germline CDR1 is MGHRA and CDR2 is YSYEKL. There are 17 residues in the CDR3. V shed 1 base and J 2 bases; nucleotides not matched to a gene: 6. The CDR3 sequence: CASSQVLAGFHTDTQYF. As DNA, the CDR3 is TGCGCCAGCAGCCAAGTACTAGCGGGGTTCCACACAGATACGCAGTATTTT.

The chain couples TRBV6-5 to TRBJ2-7; 10 bases are a match to TRBD2. Trimming removed 5 bases from V and 5 bases from J; junction bases left unmatched: 9. This CDR3 comprises 15 residues. The germline V gene encodes CDR1 MNHEY and CDR2 SVGAGI. The CDR3 sequence: CASSRTGLAPHEQYF. The DNA for the CDR3 is TGTGCCAGCAGTAGGACGGGACTAGCGCCCCACGAGCAGTACTTC.

The chain combines TRBV7-8 with TRBJ2-1; maybe TRBD2 (6 bases). The germline V and J ends were trimmed by 5 bases and 11 bases, with 16 bases remaining between them. CDR3 length: 13 residues. Germline V gene data show CDR1 as SGHVS and CDR2 as FQNEAQ. The CDR3 loop reads CASSLIAADKQFF. For the CDR3, the DNA is TGTGCCAGCAGCCTAATAGCGGCGGATAAGCAGTTCTTC.

This chain links TRBV5-4 with TRBJ1-3, with 12 bases fitting TRBD1. Germline V lookup: CDR1 SGHNT, CDR2 YYREEE (reference sequence). The CDR3 extends over 16 amino acids. V was pared by 3 bases and J by 2 bases, with 3 bases of the junction left unmatched. In nucleotides, the CDR3 is TGTGCCAGCAGCTCCGGGACAGGGGGCACTGGAAACACCATATATTTT. Amino acid sequence: CASSSGTGGTGNTIYF. The full variable domain, completed using reference TRBV5-4 and TRBJ1-3, is ETGVTQSPTHLIKTRGQQVTLRCSSQSGHNTVSWYQQALGQGPQFIFQYYREEENGRGNFPPRFSGLQFPNYSSELNVNALELDDSALYLCASSSGTGGTGNTIYFGEGSWLTVV.

This sequence joins TRBV2 and TRBJ2-3, with a possible D match to TRBD2 (6 bases). CDR3 length equals 15 residues. Germline loops: CDR1 SNHLY, CDR2 FYNNEI. Trimming took off 7 bases at V and 4 bases at J, with 18 bases between the two ends. The CDR3 loop reads CASTGVGDKADTQYF. The CDR3 DNA is TGTGCCAGCACGGGGGTGGGCGACAAGGCAGATACGCAGTATTTT.

The chain couples TRBV6-5 to TRBJ1-1; no definite D call. This CDR3 is 15 amino acids long. Germline assignment: CDR1 MNHEY and CDR2 SVGAGI. V gave up 0 bases and J gave up 0 bases, with 8 bases separating them. As DNA, the CDR3 is TGTGCCAGCAGTTACTCTCACAGTATGAACACTGAAGCTTTCTTT. Translating it yields CASSYSHSMNTEAFF.

CDR3 loop: CATGDPSNQPQHF. The CDR3 DNA follows: TGTGCCACCGGGGATCCAAGCAATCAGCCCCAGCATTTT. The chain links TRBV28 to TRBJ1-5, with no clear D. Looked up from germline, CDR1 is MDHEN and CDR2 is SYDVKM. Trimming took 10 bases from V and 1 from J, leaving 11 bases between them. This CDR3 region has 13 residues.

The V gene is TRBV7-6, the J gene TRBJ1-1; 11 nucleotides align to TRBD1. Germline V gene sequence: CDR1 SGHVS, CDR2 FNYEAQ. V lost 2 bases, J lost 4 bases, and 9 bases stayed unmatched. This CDR3 comprises 17 residues. This CDR3 is CASSLSPTGTGGTEAFF. In DNA form, the CDR3 reads TGTGCCAGCAGCTTATCCCCGACCGGGACAGGGGGCACTGAAGCTTTCTTT.

The chain combines TRBV2 with TRBJ2-5; 9 nucleotides agree with TRBD2. The V segment lost 1 base and the J segment 5 bases; nucleotides outside the gene matches: 5. The CDR3 loop spans 15 amino acids. Germline V CDR1 and CDR2: SNHLY, FYNNEI. CDR3 protein: CASSEEVAGAETQYF. Here the CDR3 DNA reads TGTGCCAGCAGTGAAGAGGTAGCGGGGGCTGAGACCCAGTACTTC.

This clone turned up a few times. The chain employs TRBV7-2 and TRBJ1-6; 7 nucleotides agree with TRBD1. The CDR3 runs to 13 residues. V shed 4 bases and J 12 bases; nucleotides not matched to a gene: 6. Germline V CDR1 and CDR2: SGHTA, FQGNSA. The CDR3 nucleotides are TGTGCCAGCAGCTCTGGACAGGACCTACCCCTCCACTTT. Translation gives CASSSGQDLPLHF.

The CDR3 loop is CATSDGTEDQPQHF. Here the CDR3 DNA reads TGTGCCACCAGTGATGGGACTGAAGATCAGCCCCAGCATTTT. This rearrangement joins TRBV24-1 to TRBJ1-5; a possible D gene is TRBD1 (5 bases). Germline V lookup: CDR1 KGHDR, CDR2 SFDVKD. This CDR3 has 14 residues. The V gene lost 3 bases and the J gene lost 5 bases, with 10 bases spanning the gap.

This rearrangement joins TRBV19 to TRBJ2-2; 7 positions match TRBD1. The V and J ends lost 6 bases and 3 bases, in that order; junction bases with no gene match: 10. The V gene's germline CDR1 is LNHDA and CDR2 SQIVND (reference sequence). This CDR3 region has 16 residues. CDR3 residues: CASRKRQGIDTGELFF. CDR3 coding DNA: TGTGCCAGTAGAAAAAGACAGGGAATTGACACCGGGGAGCTGTTTTTT.

The chain joins TRBV2 to TRBJ2-5, with D unresolved. Germline V lookup: CDR1 SNHLY, CDR2 FYNNEI. This CDR3 is 13 amino acids long. Between the trimmed V and J ends, which lost 4 bases and 8 bases, there was a span of 14 bases. CDR3 DNA sequence: TGTGCCAGCAGTGGAGCGATTAAGAGAACCCAGTACTTC. It codes for CASSGAIKRTQYF. The whole variable domain, remainder taken from reference TRBV2 and TRBJ2-5, is EPEVTQTPSHQVTQMGQEVILRCVPISNHLYFYWYRQILGQKVEFLVSFYNNEISEKSEIFDDQFSVERPDGSNFTLKIRSTKLEDSAMYFCASSGAIKRTQYFGPGTRLLVL.

Remarks on this clone: At one of its ends the junction is not consistent with the germline gene, which may arise from a read error. The CDR3 is CASNLVLNSPLHF. The CDR3 DNA sequence: TGTGCCAGCAATTTAGTCTTAAATTCACCCCTCCACTTT. The chain links TRBV27 to TRBJ1-6; D is uncertain. The CDR3 is 13 residues long. Germline V CDR1 and CDR2: MNHEY, SMNVEV (reference sequence).

In the case of this clone: The same CDR3 arises from other DNA sequences in this sample as well. The chain couples TRBV18 to TRBJ1-2; 7 bases fit TRBD1. V lost 3 bases to trimming and J lost 4 bases; unmatched junction nucleotides: 2. This CDR3 has 13 amino acids. Per germline, CDR1 KGHSH and CDR2 LQKENI. CDR3 amino acids: CASSPGTAYGYTF. DNA of the CDR3: TGTGCCAGCTCACCCGGGACAGCCTATGGCTACACCTTC. Combining the CDR3 with reference TRBV18 and TRBJ1-2 gives the whole variable domain NAGVMQNPRHLVRRRGQEARLRCSPMKGHSHVYWYRQLPEEGLKFMVYLQKENIIDESGMPKERFSAEFPKEGPSILRIQQVVRGDSAAYFCASSPGTAYGYTFGSGTRLTVV.

The J gene is TRBJ1-3, the V gene TRBV19; 10 nucleotides match TRBD1. Germline-derived CDR1 and CDR2 are LNHDA and SQIVND (reference sequence). This CDR3 region has 16 residues. The J segment lost 0 bases and the V segment lost 8 bases, leaving 7 bases of the junction unmatched. As DNA, the CDR3 is TGTGCCAGTGGAGACAGGGGGCGCAGCTCTGGAAACACCATATATTTT. Its protein product is CASGDRGRSSGNTIYF. Together with reference TRBV19 and TRBJ1-3, the CDR3 gives the full variable domain: DGGITQSPKYLFRKEGQNVTLSCEQNLNHDAMYWYRQDPGQGLRLIYYSQIVNDFQKGDIAEGYSVSREKKESFPLTVTSAQKNPTAFYLCASGDRGRSSGNTIYFGEGSWLTVV.

The chain employs TRBV29-1 and TRBJ1-4; the D gene is possibly TRBD1 (5 bases). This CDR3 is 13 amino acids long. Germline lookup yields CDR1 SQVTM and CDR2 ANQGSEA. Trimming shortened V by 5 bases and J by 4 bases, and 11 bases separated the two germline ends. CDR3 bases: TGCAGCGTTCAGGCAGGGAATAATGAAAAACTGTTTTTT. As protein: CSVQAGNNEKLFF.

This clone occurred a few times. The chain couples TRBV6-1 to TRBJ2-3; D is uncertain. The CDR3 is 12 amino acids. Germline CDR1 reads MNHNS; CDR2 reads SASEGT. Trimming left V 3 bases short and J 8 bases short, with 9 bases between. CDR3 sequence (DNA): TGTGCCAGCAGTGATGGTGGGCTTACGCAGTATTTT. Encoded protein: CASSDGGLTQYF.

The CDR3 sequence is CAWFRQTGWTEAFF. The CDR3 coding sequence is TGTGCCTGGTTCCGACAGACAGGGTGGACTGAAGCTTTCTTT. The chain joins TRBV30 to TRBJ1-1, with 7 bases that match TRBD1. This CDR3 has 14 residues. Germline V gene sequence: CDR1 GTSNPN, CDR2 SVGIG (reference sequence). V trimming: 5 bases; J trimming: 5 bases; junction bases outside the gene matches: 11.

J is TRBJ1-5 and V is TRBV6-5, with TRBD1 matching over 7 bases. The CDR3 has 14 residues. From germline, CDR1 is MNHEY and CDR2 SVGAGI. Trimming cost V 5 bases and J 7 bases; bases outside gene matches: 8. The CDR3 DNA follows: TGTGCCAGCAGTCGACAGGGAGGAGGACAGCCCCAGCATTTT. Translating it yields CASSRQGGGQPQHF.

As concerns this clone: Other DNA sequences in this sample translate to the same CDR3. The V call is TRBV5-1, the J call TRBJ1-1, with D unclear. Per the germline V gene, CDR1 is SGHRS and CDR2 is YFSETQ. The CDR3 is 13 residues long. Deletions cut 2 bases from V and 5 bases from J, with 10 bases between. This chain's CDR3 is CASSLGSGTEAFF. DNA for the CDR3: TGCGCCAGCAGCTTAGGCAGCGGGACTGAAGCTTTCTTT.

This sequence joins TRBV12-3 or TRBV12-4 and TRBJ2-2; no firm D call. The CDR3 is 11 amino acids. With 6 bases removed from V and 5 bases from J, the gap between germline ends came to 4 bases. This CDR3 reads CASSGTGELFF. DNA of the CDR3: TGTGCCAGCAGCGGGACCGGGGAGCTGTTTTTT.

The chain recombines TRBV6-5 with TRBJ1-2; 8 bases agree with TRBD1. CDR1 is MNHEY and CDR2 is SVGAGI in the germline V gene. Trimming removed 5 bases from V and 0 bases from J; junction bases left unmatched: 5. This CDR3 has 15 amino acids. CDR3 protein: CASSPRTGSNYGYTF. As DNA, the CDR3 is TGTGCCAGCAGTCCCCGGACAGGGTCTAACTATGGCTACACCTTC.

V usage is TRBV5-1 and J usage is TRBJ2-7; possible D gene TRBD1, 6 bases. Germline V gene sequence: CDR1 SGHRS, CDR2 YFSETQ. Trimming took 6 bases from V and 3 from J, leaving 16 bases between them. The CDR3 totals 14 residues. CDR3 nucleotides: TGCGCCAGCAAAAACAGGGATCGGAGCTACGAGCAGTACTTC. Its protein is CASKNRDRSYEQYF.

This rearrangement joins TRBV19 to TRBJ1-2, with D hard to call. Germline V gene data show CDR1 as LNHDA and CDR2 as SQIVND (reference sequence). The length of the CDR3 is 13 residues. V was cut by 9 bases and J by 1 base, with 12 bases left in between. The CDR3 DNA is TGTGCCAGCCGCACCCCCGGTAACTATGGCTACACCTTC. Translating it yields CASRTPGNYGYTF.

This clone appeared a single time. The chain employs TRBV7-9 and TRBJ1-2; 8 bases align to TRBD1. This CDR3 is 17 amino acids long. Germline V lookup: CDR1 SEHNR, CDR2 FQNEAQ (reference sequence). V gave up 4 bases and J gave up 4 bases; unmatched junction bases: 14. CDR3: CASSSADSGGAGYGYTF. The CDR3 bases are TGTGCCAGCAGCTCCGCCGATTCAGGGGGCGCGGGCTATGGCTACACCTTC.

The CDR3 nucleotides are TGTGCCAGCAGTGAGGGGACTAGCGGGGGGATTCAGTACTTC. Translating it yields CASSEGTSGGIQYF. The gene calls are TRBV6-1 and TRBJ2-4, with 15 bases that match TRBD2. The CDR3 is 14 amino acids. Trimming took 3 bases from V and 10 from J; bases not matched to a gene: 1. Per the germline V gene, CDR1 is MNHNS and CDR2 is SASEGT.

The chain has TRBV5-1 and TRBJ2-1; 7 positions match TRBD1. The junction had 5 bases not matched to a gene; V was cut back by 0 bases and J by 8 bases. The CDR3 spans 14 residues. CDR1 SGHRS and CDR2 YFSETQ come from the germline V gene. Here the CDR3 reads CASSLGQGSDEQFF. For the CDR3, the DNA is TGCGCCAGCAGCTTGGGACAGGGAAGTGATGAGCAGTTCTTC. The complete variable domain, with remaining parts taken from reference TRBV5-1 and TRBJ2-1, reads KAGVTQTPRYLIKTRGQQVTLSCSPISGHRSVSWYQQTPGQGLQFLFEYFSETQRNKGNFPGRFSGRQFSNSRSEMNVSTLELGDSALYLCASSLGQGSDEQFFGPGTRLTVL.

A remark on this clone: At the DNA level, this CDR3 is encoded by other sequences in the same sample as well. The rearrangement joins TRBV5-4 to TRBJ2-3; 9 bases match TRBD1. The ends lost 3 bases at V and 6 bases at J; junction bases unmatched: 5. Germline lookup yields CDR1 SGHNT and CDR2 YYREEE (reference sequence). The CDR3 is 14 residues long. This chain's CDR3 is CASSSGQGSDTQYF. The DNA for the CDR3 is TGTGCCAGCAGCTCGGGACAGGGATCGGATACGCAGTATTTT.

V is TRBV7-6 and J is TRBJ1-5, with TRBD1 identical over 10 bases. Germline CDR1 SGHVS, CDR2 FNYEAQ. The CDR3 extends over 15 amino acids. Trimming took 1 base from V and 7 from J; bases not matched to a gene: 4. CDR3 in amino acids: CASSLGGQGYQPQHF. DNA for the CDR3: TGTGCCAGCAGCTTAGGGGGACAGGGGTACCAGCCCCAGCATTTT.

The chain uses TRBV2 and TRBJ2-1, with no clear D. This CDR3 contains 15 residues. Germline CDR1 reads SNHLY; CDR2 reads FYNNEI. V was clipped by 3 bases and J by 0 bases, with 9 bases between them. Written as DNA, the CDR3 is TGTGCCAGCAGTGATCCCAGGCACTCCTACAATGAGCAGTTCTTC. Translated, it gives CASSDPRHSYNEQFF.